This passage covers 21 T cell receptor beta chains from one sample sequenced in a study of immune evolution from preneoplasia to lung adenocarcinoma. Clones were sequenced by immunoSEQ multiplex PCR, and TCRdb holds only the in-frame ones, with some missing. The sample includes around 5,000 clones, about 83% of them seen just once. The sample consisted of FFPE lung adenocarcinoma in situ tissue. The receptors derive from a person aged 65-85 years with lung adenocarcinoma.

This chain connects TRBV5-6 to TRBJ2-1; 8 bases agree with TRBD1. The germline CDR1 and CDR2 sequences are SGHDT and YYEEEE. Unmatched junction bases numbered 7, after V lost 6 bases and J lost 8 bases. This CDR3 is 13 amino acids long. The CDR3 loop is CASTLDRVDEQFF. CDR3 in DNA: TGTGCCAGCACTTTGGACAGGGTCGATGAGCAGTTCTTC. Based on the CDR3 plus reference TRBV5-6 and TRBJ2-1, the full variable domain is DAGVTQSPTHLIKTRGQQVTLRCSPKSGHDTVSWYQQALGQGPQFIFQYYEEEERQRGNFPDRFSGHQFPNYSSELNVNALLLGDSALYLCASTLDRVDEQFFGPGTRLTVL.

The chain carries TRBV30 and TRBJ2-3; TRBD1 is a possible D gene (5 bases). Germline values: CDR1 GTSNPN, CDR2 SVGIG (reference sequence). CDR3 length: 16 residues. V lost 2 bases, J lost 0 bases, and 15 bases lay in between. CDR3: CAWSRAREFSTDTQYF. CDR3 DNA: TGTGCCTGGAGTAGGGCCAGGGAATTTAGCACAGATACGCAGTATTTT.

The chain joins TRBV19 to TRBJ2-1; D might be TRBD2 (5 bases). V was trimmed by 5 bases and J by 10 bases, leaving 12 bases between them. CDR1 and CDR2 from the germline V gene are LNHDA and SQIVND (reference sequence). This CDR3 region has 12 residues. The CDR3 reads CASSPRWEEQFF. Written as DNA, the CDR3 is TGTGCCAGTAGTCCCCGTTGGGAGGAGCAGTTCTTC.

The rearrangement uses TRBV7-3 and TRBJ2-2; D is possibly TRBD1 (5 bases). This CDR3 spans 15 amino acids. Germline V gene lookup returns CDR1 SGHTA and CDR2 FQGTGA. V was shortened by 4 bases and J by 6 bases, with 15 bases between the two germline ends. The CDR3 protein is CASSSQTAQAGELFF. CDR3 nucleotide sequence: TGTGCCAGCAGCTCACAGACAGCTCAGGCCGGGGAGCTGTTTTTT.

V usage is TRBV25-1 and J usage is TRBJ2-5; TRBD2 aligns across 8 bases. The CDR3 extends over 17 amino acids. The V and J ends lost 8 bases and 0 bases, in that order; junction bases with no gene match: 14. Germline assignment: CDR1 MGHDK and CDR2 SYGVNS. CDR3 residues: CASSNRGASGYQETQYF. The CDR3 region has the DNA TGTGCCAGCTCCAACCGAGGGGCTAGCGGGTACCAAGAGACCCAGTACTTC.

The chain couples TRBV7-2 to TRBJ2-7, with 7 nucleotides matching TRBD2. The CDR3 loop spans 15 amino acids. Germline V CDR1 and CDR2: SGHTA, FQGNSA. Germline trimming cut 2 bases from V and 0 bases from J; bases unmatched to any gene: 4. The CDR3 sequence is CASSLNPSGSYEQYF. The CDR3 coding sequence is TGTGCCAGCAGCTTAAACCCTAGCGGCTCCTACGAGCAGTACTTC.

The chain recombines TRBV11-2 with TRBJ1-4; no definite D call. Germline-derived CDR1 and CDR2 are SGHAT and FQNNGV. There are 15 residues in the CDR3. Between the trimmed V and J ends, which lost 5 bases and 3 bases, there was a span of 13 bases. CDR3 in amino acids: CASSRPTHPNEKLFF. CDR3 sequence (DNA): TGTGCCAGCAGCCGCCCGACACACCCTAATGAAAAACTGTTTTTT.

The sample holds one count of this clone. The chain has TRBV19 and TRBJ2-1; the match to TRBD1 covers 10 bases. V gave up 6 bases and J gave up 9 bases; unmatched junction bases: 11. The CDR3 totals 15 residues. CDR1 LNHDA and CDR2 SQIVND come from the germline V gene (reference sequence). CDR3 DNA: TGTGCCAGTAGAGAGTCCGCCAGGGACAGGGGTGAGCAGTTCTTC. Its translation is CASRESARDRGEQFF. The full variable domain, in which reference TRBV19 and TRBJ2-1 provide the parts outside the CDR3, is DGGITQSPKYLFRKEGQNVTLSCEQNLNHDAMYWYRQDPGQGLRLIYYSQIVNDFQKGDIAEGYSVSREKKESFPLTVTSAQKNPTAFYLCASRESARDRGEQFFGPGTRLTVL.

This clone was seen only a few times. This chain connects TRBV5-1 to TRBJ1-1; D is uncertain. V shed 0 bases and J shed 0 bases, with 21 bases lying between them. In germline, CDR1 is SGHRS, CDR2 YFSETQ. The CDR3 has 19 residues. The CDR3 nucleotides are TGCGCCAGCAGCTTGGATTTACCGGGCCGAATCCTCATGAACACTGAAGCTTTCTTT. Residues: CASSLDLPGRILMNTEAFF.

The J gene is TRBJ2-1, the V gene TRBV2; 9 bases line up with TRBD2. The CDR3 contains 16 residues. Germline lookup yields CDR1 SNHLY and CDR2 FYNNEI. V was pared by 1 base and J by 7 bases, with 8 bases of the junction left unmatched. As DNA, the CDR3 is TGTGCCAGCAGTGAAGGACTAGCGGAGAGGAGGAATGAGCAGTTCTTC. Its translation: CASSEGLAERRNEQFF.

The CDR3: CASSLGGGAGYTF. DNA for the CDR3: TGTGCCAGCAGCTTAGGGGGAGGGGCGGGCTACACCTTC. The rearrangement links TRBV7-2 to TRBJ1-2, with a tentative D call TRBD1 (5 bases). Trimming took 1 base from V and 8 from J, leaving 11 bases between them. CDR1 is SGHTA, CDR2 FQGNSA, per germline. The CDR3 is made up of 13 amino acids.

The chain couples TRBV5-8 to TRBJ2-5; D may be TRBD1 or TRBD2 (5 bases each). The CDR3 runs to 18 residues. Germline values: CDR1 SGHTS, CDR2 YDEGEE. The germline V and J ends were trimmed by 3 bases and 2 bases, with 23 bases remaining between them. CDR3 DNA sequence: TGTGCCAGCAGCTCAACGGAAATACCCGGGGCGAAACAAGAGACCCAGTACTTC. Protein sequence: CASSSTEIPGAKQETQYF. Looking up the rest from reference TRBV5-8 and TRBJ2-5 gives the full variable domain: EAGVTQSPTHLIKTRGQQATLRCSPISGHTSVYWYQQALGLGLQFLLWYDEGEERNRGNFPPRFSGRQFPNYSSELNVNALELEDSALYLCASSSTEIPGAKQETQYFGPGTRLLVL.

The rearrangement joins TRBV6-5 to TRBJ2-7; possibly TRBD1 or TRBD2 for D (5 bases each). This CDR3 has 15 amino acids. Germline CDR1 MNHEY, CDR2 SVGAGI. V gave up 6 bases and J gave up 2 bases, with 17 bases separating them. The DNA for the CDR3 is TGTGCCAGCAGACACACCGGGATAGGGGCCTACGAGCAGTACTTC. Amino acid sequence: CASRHTGIGAYEQYF.

The rearrangement links TRBV27 to TRBJ1-5; perhaps TRBD1 as D (5 bases). V gave up 5 bases and J gave up 4 bases, with 12 bases separating them. Germline CDR1 and CDR2: MNHEY and SMNVEV (reference sequence). This CDR3 is built from 14 residues. CDR3 nucleotide sequence: TGTGCCAGCAGTCCGAGACAGACTAATCAGCCCCAGCATTTT. Its protein is CASSPRQTNQPQHF.

In this sample, this clone turned up once. The rearrangement joins TRBV6-5 to TRBJ2-7; D not resolved. The CDR3 has 15 residues. Germline V gives CDR1 MNHEY, CDR2 SVGAGI. Deletions cut 0 bases from V and 0 bases from J, with 9 bases between. In DNA, the CDR3 is TGTGCCAGCAGTTACTCGATGGAATCCTCCTACGAGCAGTACTTC. This encodes CASSYSMESSYEQYF.

The chain employs TRBV6-5 and TRBJ1-1; D gene ambiguous. Germline CDR1 and CDR2: MNHEY and SVGAGI. Trimming took off 2 bases at V and 3 bases at J, with 7 bases between the two ends. This CDR3 comprises 13 residues. The CDR3 region is CASSYEGYTEAFF. CDR3 nucleotides: TGTGCCAGCAGTTACGAGGGATACACTGAAGCTTTCTTT.

The genes are TRBV10-3 and TRBJ2-2; possibly TRBD2 for D (5 bases). Germline V gene sequence: CDR1 ENHRY, CDR2 SYGVKD. CDR3 length: 15 residues. The germline V and J ends were trimmed by 6 bases and 3 bases, with 14 bases remaining between them. CDR3 region: CAIRPGIDDTGELFF. As DNA, the CDR3 is TGTGCCATCAGGCCCGGGATCGATGACACCGGGGAGCTGTTTTTT.

The rearrangement links TRBV30 to TRBJ1-5; the D is unclear. Between the trimmed V and J ends, which lost 0 bases and 1 base, there was a span of 7 bases. Germline values: CDR1 GTSNPN, CDR2 SVGIG (reference sequence). This CDR3 has 14 residues. As DNA, the CDR3 is TGTGCCTGGAGTGTACGTCAGAGCAATCAGCCCCAGCATTTT. Translated, it gives CAWSVRQSNQPQHF. The full variable domain, completed using reference TRBV30 and TRBJ1-5, is SQTIHQWPATLVQPVGSPLSLECTVEGTSNPNLYWYRQAAGRGLQLLFYSVGIGQISSEVPQNLSASRPQDRQFILSSKKLLLSDSGFYLCAWSVRQSNQPQHFGDGTRLSIL.

The V gene is TRBV10-3, the J gene TRBJ1-5, with 9 bases matching TRBD1. Germline CDR1 reads ENHRY; CDR2 reads SYGVKD. The V and J ends lost 5 bases and 5 bases, in that order; junction bases with no gene match: 7. CDR3 length equals 15 residues. The CDR3 reads CAISKDRGRHQPQHF. The CDR3, as DNA: TGTGCCATCAGTAAAGACAGGGGGAGGCATCAGCCCCAGCATTTT.

The chain uses TRBV6-5 and TRBJ2-5, with TRBD2 matching over 9 bases. In germline, CDR1 is MNHEY, CDR2 SVGAGI. V was pared by 5 bases and J by 0 bases, with 4 bases of the junction left unmatched. This CDR3 is 15 amino acids long. Written as DNA, the CDR3 is TGTGCCAGCAGTGTCCGACTAGCGGACCAAGAGACCCAGTACTTC. Protein: CASSVRLADQETQYF.

The rearrangement links TRBV27 to TRBJ2-7, with D possibly TRBD1 on 6 matching bases. CDR1 is MNHEY and CDR2 is SMNVEV in the germline V gene (reference sequence). Deletions cut 6 bases from V and 1 base from J, with 13 bases between. The CDR3 is made up of 14 amino acids. This CDR3 reads CASSRTQGSYEQYF. CDR3 nucleotides: TGTGCCAGCAGCAGAACCCAGGGGTCCTACGAGCAGTACTTC.